This TCR beta chain was captured by sequencing in a study of T cell responses to AZD1222 COVID-19 vaccine. Study findings and constraints: In a largely white British group with more females than males, clonal diversity was possibly underestimated.

A word on this clone: Its cognate antigen is unknown.

CDR3 length: 15 residues. V lost 0 bases and J lost 7; bases outside the gene matches: 4. The V gene's germline CDR1 is SGHNT and CDR2 YYREEE (reference sequence). Method: immunoSEQ multiplex PCR; TCRdb's copy keeps in-frame clones and lacks some. The sample records around 91,000 clones, just over 90% being singletons. V gene TRBV5-4 combines with J gene TRBJ2-1, with 10 bases matching TRBD1. This clonotype originated in an adult who received the AZD1222 COVID-19 vaccine. Source: peripheral blood, taken 28 days after the second AZD1222 dose. The CDR3 loop reads CASSLGGTGVNEQFF. The CDR3 nucleotides read TGTGCCAGCAGCTTGGGTGGGACAGGGGTTAATGAGCAGTTCTTC.